This T cell receptor beta chain was sequenced for a study of T cells after yellow fever vaccination. Study in general: Preparing low-cell-number fractions relied on SMART-Seq v4 Ultra Low Input.

TCRdb re-derived calls from the 5' RACE reads in MiXCR, one entry per CDR3 protein. The sample lists approximately 330,000 distinct CDR3 sequences, 12% occurring once. Notes on this clonotype: As yet, its antigen is unknown.

Study conclusions and caveats: The presence of abundant clonotypes contaminating from the bulk population was possible in FACS-sorted repertoires. A minor fraction of clonotypes spanned both CD4 and CD8 compartments. Boosting was followed by the reappearance of most primary-vaccination clones (about 96% CD4, about 90% CD8).

V lost 7 bases and J 3 bases, leaving 15 bases between the germline ends. This CDR3 has 15 amino acids. CDR1 SGHTA and CDR2 FQGTGA come from the germline V gene. The genes are TRBV7-3 and TRBJ2-2; D might be TRBD1 (8 bases). This material consisted of CD4+ T cells sorted from PBMCs, taken 15 days after the yellow fever booster vaccination. This clonotype was sampled from a man between 18 and 35 years old who received the YFV17D yellow fever vaccine. CDR3 DNA sequence: TGTGCCAGCACCTGGGGGGGACAGGACACCGGGGAGCTGTTTTTT. Protein product: CASTWGGQDTGELFF. Looking up the rest from reference TRBV7-3 and TRBJ2-2 gives the full variable domain: GAGVSQTPSNKVTEKGKYVELRCDPISGHTALYWYRQSLGQGPEFLIYFQGTGAADDSGLPNDRFFAVRPEGSVSTLKIQRTERGDSAVYLCASTWGGQDTGELFFGEGSRLTVL.